Below, 13 T cell receptor beta chains from the same sample are listed, as sequenced in a study of blood T cell repertoires in COVID-19 (TCRdb year 2020). Library creation used the immunoSEQ multiplex PCR assay. The immuneACCESS repertoire file appears here via TCRdb, limited to in-frame rearrangements. These files lack a portion of the clones; in checked studies, under half of the deficit traces to unresolved V genes, and the cause of the others is not known. For this sample there are a few hundred thousand clones; 75% to 90% appear just once. The top ten clonotypes cover approximately 2% of the sample. The specimen sequenced was peripheral blood. The receptor source for this set is a woman aged 25-40 years who had recovered from COVID-19.

This chain uses TRBV7-6 with TRBJ2-7, with D possibly TRBD1 on 6 matching bases. This CDR3 is built from 14 residues. The V gene's germline CDR1 is SGHVS and CDR2 FNYEAQ. Trimming removed 5 bases at V and 4 bases at J, with 15 bases between. This CDR3 reads CASSQQGSLYEQYF. The CDR3 DNA reads as TGTGCCAGCAGCCAACAGGGATCCCTTTACGAGCAGTACTTC.

The V call is TRBV4-3, the J call TRBJ2-7; D gene unclear. There are 13 residues in the CDR3. Trimming pared 1 base from V and 1 base from J, leaving 5 bases between. Germline-derived CDR1 and CDR2 are LGHNA and YSLEER. The CDR3 loop reads CASSQASSYEQYF. The CDR3 DNA is TGCGCCAGCAGCCAAGCTTCGTCCTACGAGCAGTACTTC.

J is TRBJ1-5 and V is TRBV2, with D hard to call. Germline CDR1 SNHLY, CDR2 FYNNEI. CDR3 length: 12 amino acids. Trimming took off 5 bases at V and 7 bases at J, with 9 bases between the two ends. CDR3 amino acids: CASSRTQQPQHF. DNA of the CDR3: TGTGCCAGCAGTCGGACTCAGCAGCCCCAGCATTTT.

The V and J genes are TRBV5-1 and TRBJ2-7; D is perhaps TRBD2 (6 bases). CDR1 is SGHRS, CDR2 YFSETQ, per germline. The V gene lost 4 bases and the J gene lost 4 bases, with 12 bases spanning the gap. The CDR3 runs to 13 residues. CDR3 region: CASSPEGVYEQYF. As DNA, the CDR3 is TGCGCCAGCAGCCCGGAGGGAGTGTACGAGCAGTACTTC.

To note about this clone: A read error may produce the germline difference seen at one junction end. The chain joins TRBV9 to TRBJ2-5; 7 bases are a match to TRBD1. Germline V lookup: CDR1 SGDLS, CDR2 YYNGEE. The CDR3 runs 15 residues. CDR3 amino acids: CASSVETGYQETQYF. DNA of the CDR3: TGTGCCAGCAGCGTCGAGACAGGGTACCAGGAGACCCAGTACTTC.

The chain couples TRBV6-4 to TRBJ2-2, with a weak D call TRBD2 (5 bases). This CDR3 spans 14 amino acids. The germline V gene has CDR1 MRHNA and CDR2 SNTAGT. V lost 7 bases and J 1 base, leaving 10 bases between the germline ends. CDR3 amino acids: CASMRERNTGELFF. CDR3 sequence (DNA): TGTGCCAGCATGAGGGAACGGAACACCGGGGAGCTGTTTTTT.

The rearrangement uses TRBV7-3 and TRBJ2-3; D gene ambiguous. Germline-derived CDR1 and CDR2 are SGHTA and FQGTGA. The CDR3 is 14 amino acids. V lost 2 bases, J lost 0 bases, and 6 bases lay in between. The CDR3 sequence is CASSLAASTDTQYF. As DNA, the CDR3 is TGTGCCAGCAGCTTAGCGGCTAGCACAGATACGCAGTATTTT.

The J gene is TRBJ2-3, the V gene TRBV6-2 or TRBV6-3; TRBD2 matches 12 bases. CDR1 and CDR2 from the germline V gene are MNHEY and SVGEGT. The CDR3 loop spans 18 amino acids. V shed 0 bases and J 5 bases; nucleotides not matched to a gene: 9. The CDR3 spells CASSYSLASGRAGDTQYF. In DNA form, the CDR3 reads TGTGCCAGCAGTTACTCCCTGGCTAGCGGGAGGGCCGGAGATACGCAGTATTTT.

The J gene is TRBJ2-2, the V gene TRBV18; TRBD1 is a possible D gene (5 bases). The germline V and J ends were trimmed by 3 bases and 4 bases, with 6 bases remaining between them. This CDR3 is built from 13 residues. Looked up from germline, CDR1 is KGHSH and CDR2 is LQKENI. The CDR3 here is CASSPRATGELFF. CDR3 nucleotides: TGTGCCAGCTCACCCAGGGCCACCGGGGAGCTGTTTTTT.

The chain uses TRBV5-6 and TRBJ2-2; 8 nucleotides align to TRBD2. The CDR3 totals 16 residues. The germline V gene has CDR1 SGHDT and CDR2 YYEEEE. V dropped 7 bases and J dropped 1; count of bases not matched to a gene: 9. The CDR3 DNA reads TGTGCCAGCCGCCATGGCGGGGGGTGGAACACCGGGGAGCTGTTTTTT. Translated: CASRHGGGWNTGELFF.

The chain recombines TRBV28 with TRBJ2-7; tentative D call: TRBD2 (6 bases). V was trimmed by 3 bases and J by 0 bases, leaving 9 bases between them. Germline values: CDR1 MDHEN, CDR2 SYDVKM. This CDR3 comprises 14 residues. The CDR3 DNA is TGTGCCAGCAGTTTGCGGGGCTACTCCTACGAGCAGTACTTC. Encoded protein: CASSLRGYSYEQYF.

The V gene is TRBV3-1 (or the pseudogene TRBV3-2), the J gene TRBJ1-5, with D unresolved. CDR3 length: 15 amino acids. V was pared by 1 base and J by 0 bases, with 7 bases between. Per germline, CDR1 LGHDT and CDR2 YNNKEL (reference sequence). CDR3: CASSQGVDSNQPQHF. As DNA, the CDR3 is TGTGCCAGCAGCCAAGGCGTAGATAGCAATCAGCCCCAGCATTTT.

The genes are TRBV5-1 and TRBJ1-2; D perhaps matches TRBD1 (6 bases). Germline values: CDR1 SGHRS, CDR2 YFSETQ. V was cut by 4 bases and J by 2 bases, with 15 bases left in between. There are 15 residues in the CDR3. The CDR3 loop reads CASSLDSGGNYGYTF. The CDR3 nucleotides are TGCGCCAGCAGCCTGGACAGCGGAGGGAACTATGGCTACACCTTC.